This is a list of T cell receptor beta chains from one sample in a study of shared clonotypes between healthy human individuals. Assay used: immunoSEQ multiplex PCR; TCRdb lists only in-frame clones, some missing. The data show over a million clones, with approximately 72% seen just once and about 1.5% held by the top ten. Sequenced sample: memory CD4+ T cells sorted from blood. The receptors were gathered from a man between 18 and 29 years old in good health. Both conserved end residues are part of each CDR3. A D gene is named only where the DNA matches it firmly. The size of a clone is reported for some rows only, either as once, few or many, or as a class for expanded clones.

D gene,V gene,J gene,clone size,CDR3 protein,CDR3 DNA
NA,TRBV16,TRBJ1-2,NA,CASSTQPAHGYTF,TGTGCCAGCAGCACCCAACCAGCTCATGGCTACACCTTC
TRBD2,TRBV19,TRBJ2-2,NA,CASSIGVAGDTGELFF,TGTGCCAGTAGTATAGGGGTGGCGGGAGACACCGGGGAGCTGTTTTTT
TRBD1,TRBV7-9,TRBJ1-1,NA,CASSEPGQGSTFF,TGTGCCAGCAGCGAGCCGGGACAGGGATCAACTTTCTTT
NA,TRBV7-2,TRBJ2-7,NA,CASSFMTSSYEQYF,TGTGCCAGCAGCTTCATGACCAGCTCCTACGAGCAGTACTTC
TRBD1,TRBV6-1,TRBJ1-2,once,CASGQGGNSYGYTF,TGTGCCAGCGGACAGGGGGGTAATAGCTATGGCTACACCTTC
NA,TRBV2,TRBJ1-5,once,CASKGDSNQPQHF,TGTGCCAGCAAGGGGGATAGCAATCAGCCCCAGCATTTT
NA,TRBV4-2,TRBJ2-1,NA,CASSQDFGNEQFF,TGTGCCAGCAGCCAAGATTTTGGGAATGAGCAGTTCTTC
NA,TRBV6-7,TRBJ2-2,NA,CASSITDITGELFF,TGTGCCAGCAGTATAACCGACATCACCGGGGAGCTGTTTTTT
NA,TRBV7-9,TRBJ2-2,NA,CASSLKSSSGELFF,TGTGCCAGCAGCTTAAAGAGCTCCTCCGGGGAGCTGTTTTTT
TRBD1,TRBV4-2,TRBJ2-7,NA,CASSQGTGGLNSYEQYF,TGTGCCAGCAGCCAAGGGACAGGGGGGCTAAACTCCTACGAGCAGTACTTC
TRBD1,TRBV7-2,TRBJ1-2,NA,CASSLVTQGARGYTF,TGTGCCAGCAGCTTAGTAACCCAGGGGGCGAGGGGCTACACCTTC
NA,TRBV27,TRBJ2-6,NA,CASSPLYGANVLTF,TGTGCCAGCAGTCCACTCTATGGGGCCAACGTCCTGACTTTC
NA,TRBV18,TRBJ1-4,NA,CASSQGAGTNEKLFF,TGTGCCAGCTCACAAGGAGCCGGGACTAATGAAAAACTGTTTTTT
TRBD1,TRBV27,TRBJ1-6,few,CASSPMSPGQANSPLHF,TGTGCCAGCAGTCCGATGAGCCCGGGACAGGCTAATTCACCCCTCCACTTT
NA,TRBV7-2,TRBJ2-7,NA,CASSLPIQGRSGEQYF,TGTGCCAGCAGCTTGCCGATACAGGGGAGGTCTGGCGAGCAGTACTTC
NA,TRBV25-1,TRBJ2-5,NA,CASSGKSYGSRTQVTQYF,TGTGCCAGCAGTGGTAAGTCCTACGGTAGCAGGACCCAGGTGACCCAGTACTTC
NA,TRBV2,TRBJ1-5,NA,CASGGAGNQPQHF,TGTGCCAGCGGGGGGGCAGGGAATCAGCCCCAGCATTTT
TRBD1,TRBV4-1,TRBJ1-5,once,CASSQTDRGLSQPQHF,TGCGCCAGCAGCCAAACGGACAGGGGGCTTAGTCAGCCCCAGCATTTT
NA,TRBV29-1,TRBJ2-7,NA,CSVKKSGFLDEQYF,TGCAGCGTTAAAAAGTCGGGGTTTCTCGACGAGCAGTACTTC